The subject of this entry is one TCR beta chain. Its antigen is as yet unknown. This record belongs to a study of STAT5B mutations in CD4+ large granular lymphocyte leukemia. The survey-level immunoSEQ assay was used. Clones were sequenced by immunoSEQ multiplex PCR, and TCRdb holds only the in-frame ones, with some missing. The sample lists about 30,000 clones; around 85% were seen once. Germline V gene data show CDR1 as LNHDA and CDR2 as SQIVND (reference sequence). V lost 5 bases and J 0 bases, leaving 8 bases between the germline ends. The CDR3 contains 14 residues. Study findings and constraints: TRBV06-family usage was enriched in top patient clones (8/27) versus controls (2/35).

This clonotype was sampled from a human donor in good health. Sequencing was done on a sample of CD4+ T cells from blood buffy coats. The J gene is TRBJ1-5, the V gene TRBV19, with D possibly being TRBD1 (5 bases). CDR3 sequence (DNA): TGTGCCAGTAGTTCAGGGATTAGCAATCAGCCCCAGCATTTT. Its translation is CASSSGISNQPQHF.